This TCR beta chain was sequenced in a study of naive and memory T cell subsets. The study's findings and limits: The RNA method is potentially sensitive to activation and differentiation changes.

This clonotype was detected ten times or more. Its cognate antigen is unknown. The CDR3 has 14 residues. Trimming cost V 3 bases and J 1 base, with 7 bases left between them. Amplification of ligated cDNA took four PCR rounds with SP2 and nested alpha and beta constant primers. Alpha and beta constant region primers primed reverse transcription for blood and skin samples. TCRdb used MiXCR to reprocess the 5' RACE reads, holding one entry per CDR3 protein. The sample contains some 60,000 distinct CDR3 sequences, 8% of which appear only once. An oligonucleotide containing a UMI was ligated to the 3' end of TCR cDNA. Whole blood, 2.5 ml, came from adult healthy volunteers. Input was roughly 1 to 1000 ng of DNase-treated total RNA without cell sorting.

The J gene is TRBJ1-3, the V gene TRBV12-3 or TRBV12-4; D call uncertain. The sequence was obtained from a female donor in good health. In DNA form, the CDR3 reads TGTGCCAGCAGTTTGTTAGGATCTGGAAACACCATATATTTT. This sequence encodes CASSLLGSGNTIYF.